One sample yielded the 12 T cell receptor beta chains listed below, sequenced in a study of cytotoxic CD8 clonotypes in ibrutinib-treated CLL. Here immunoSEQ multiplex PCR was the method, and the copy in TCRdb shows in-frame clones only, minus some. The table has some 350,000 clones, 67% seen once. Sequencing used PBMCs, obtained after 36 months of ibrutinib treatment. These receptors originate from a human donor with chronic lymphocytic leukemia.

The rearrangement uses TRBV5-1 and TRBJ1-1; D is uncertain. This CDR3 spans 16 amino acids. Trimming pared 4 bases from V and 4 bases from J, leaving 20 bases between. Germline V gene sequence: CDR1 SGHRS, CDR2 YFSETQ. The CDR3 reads CASSPGSVGSSTEAFF. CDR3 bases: TGCGCCAGCAGCCCGGGATCTGTGGGATCGAGCACTGAAGCTTTCTTT.

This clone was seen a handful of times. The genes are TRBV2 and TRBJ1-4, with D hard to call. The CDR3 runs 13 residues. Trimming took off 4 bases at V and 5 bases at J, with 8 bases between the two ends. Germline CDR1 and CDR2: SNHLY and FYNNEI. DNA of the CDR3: TGTGCCAGCAGTGCGGGCCCCAATGAAAAACTGTTTTTT. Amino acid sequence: CASSAGPNEKLFF.

The CDR3 coding sequence is TGTGCCAGCAGCCCTAGCGGGAGGGTAAGGAATGAGCAGTTCTTC. It encodes CASSPSGRVRNEQFF. The rearrangement joins TRBV7-9 to TRBJ2-1, with 12 bases lining up with TRBD2. The CDR3 runs 15 residues. The germline V gene encodes CDR1 SEHNR and CDR2 FQNEAQ (reference sequence). Trimming cost V 5 bases and J 7 bases; bases outside gene matches: 6.

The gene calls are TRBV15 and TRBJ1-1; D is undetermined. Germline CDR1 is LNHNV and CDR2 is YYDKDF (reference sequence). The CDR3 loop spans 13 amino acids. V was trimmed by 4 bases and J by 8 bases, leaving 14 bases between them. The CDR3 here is CATSTPYGFEAFF. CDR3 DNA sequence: TGTGCCACCAGCACCCCCTACGGGTTCGAAGCTTTCTTT.

Here the CDR3 reads CASSLGYPAYEQYF. In DNA, the CDR3 is TGTGCCAGCAGTTTAGGGTATCCCGCCTACGAGCAGTACTTC. The chain combines TRBV28 with TRBJ2-7; D unclear. This CDR3 is built from 14 residues. The V end was cut by 2 bases, the J end by 2 bases, with 10 bases between. Looked up from germline, CDR1 is MDHEN and CDR2 is SYDVKM.

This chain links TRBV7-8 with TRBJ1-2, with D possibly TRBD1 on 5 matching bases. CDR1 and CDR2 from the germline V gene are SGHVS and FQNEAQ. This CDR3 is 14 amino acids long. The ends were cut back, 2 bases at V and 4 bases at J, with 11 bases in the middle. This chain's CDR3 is CASSLRGLSYGYTF. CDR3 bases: TGTGCCAGCAGCTTAAGGGGTTTGAGCTATGGCTACACCTTC.

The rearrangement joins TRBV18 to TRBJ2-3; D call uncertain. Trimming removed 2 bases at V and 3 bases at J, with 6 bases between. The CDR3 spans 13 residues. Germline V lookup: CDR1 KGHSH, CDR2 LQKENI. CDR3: CASSPGVTDTQYF. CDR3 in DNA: TGTGCCAGCTCACCAGGAGTTACAGATACGCAGTATTTT.

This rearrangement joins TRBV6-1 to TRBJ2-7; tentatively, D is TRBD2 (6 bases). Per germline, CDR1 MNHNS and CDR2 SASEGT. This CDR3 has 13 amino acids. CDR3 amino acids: CASGLLASYEQYF. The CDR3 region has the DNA TGTGCAAGCGGATTACTAGCCTCCTACGAGCAGTACTTC.

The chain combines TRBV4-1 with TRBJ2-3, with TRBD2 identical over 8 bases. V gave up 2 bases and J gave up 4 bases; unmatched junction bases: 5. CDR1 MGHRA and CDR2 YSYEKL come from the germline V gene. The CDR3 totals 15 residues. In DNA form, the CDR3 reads TGCGCCAGCAGCCAACTCGGACTAGCAGCAGATACGCAGTATTTT. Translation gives CASSQLGLAADTQYF.

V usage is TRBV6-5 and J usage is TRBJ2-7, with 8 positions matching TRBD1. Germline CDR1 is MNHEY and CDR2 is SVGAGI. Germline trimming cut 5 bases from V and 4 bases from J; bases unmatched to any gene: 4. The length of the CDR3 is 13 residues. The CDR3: CASSRQGLYEQYF. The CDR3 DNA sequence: TGTGCCAGCAGTCGACAGGGGTTGTACGAGCAGTACTTC.

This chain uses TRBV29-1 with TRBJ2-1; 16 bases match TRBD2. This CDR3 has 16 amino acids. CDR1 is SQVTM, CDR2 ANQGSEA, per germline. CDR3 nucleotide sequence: TGCAGTTCCTTCGGTGGGACTAGCGGGAGGGCAGATGAGCAGTTCTTC. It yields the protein CSSFGGTSGRADEQFF.

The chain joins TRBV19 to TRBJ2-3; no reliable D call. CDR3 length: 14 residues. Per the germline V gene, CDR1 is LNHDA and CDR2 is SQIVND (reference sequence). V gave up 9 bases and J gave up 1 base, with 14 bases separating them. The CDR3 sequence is CARTTAKCTDTQYF. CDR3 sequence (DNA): TGTGCCAGGACGACTGCCAAGTGCACAGATACGCAGTATTTT.